The TCR beta chain described here comes from a study of cytomegalovirus exposure and HLA in healthy donors. Study context: Clustering assigned approximately 79% of the approximately 370 genotyped donors to the Caucasian-associated ancestry cluster. Overall study results and limits: Across donors, sequencing depth was assumed by presence/absence analyses to be roughly uniform.

This clone was seen more than once but under ten times. The antigen remains undetermined. CDR1 SGHAT and CDR2 FQNNGV come from the germline V gene. The length of the CDR3 is 14 residues. Trimming stripped 0 bases from V and 4 bases from J, with 7 bases between. The primer mix had 60 Vbeta and 13 Jbeta primers. Data came from immunoSEQ multiplex PCR; TCRdb stores just in-frame clones and leaves some out. The sample records 63,000 or so clones, approximately 77% being singletons. The rearrangement joins TRBV11-2 to TRBJ2-1, with a possible D match to TRBD2 (6 bases). The source material was PBMCs. This receptor was taken from a woman in her twenties or thirties in good health and CMV-seropositive. The CDR3 sequence is CASSLDGTYNEQFF. Here the CDR3 DNA reads TGTGCCAGCAGCTTAGACGGGACTTACAATGAGCAGTTCTTC.